One T cell receptor (beta chain) is described in this entry. The antigen remains unidentified. The data belong to a study of shared clonotypes between healthy human individuals. Study context: Each donor's CD4 naive and CD4 memory cells filled three plates apiece, CD8 naive two, and CD8 memory one.

Study outcomes and limitations: Rarefaction showed that sequencing of sorted subsets was incomplete (despite large depth). A handful of donors had 5% to 6% of their naive CD4 clonotypes in common.

The germline V and J ends were trimmed by 8 bases and 8 bases, with 12 bases remaining between them. This CDR3 has 11 residues. Germline CDR1 SNHLY, CDR2 FYNNEI. Each sorted subset replicate got 200 ng genomic DNA, approximately 27,000 genomes. The repertoire was sequenced with immunoSEQ multiplex PCR; TCRdb's copy has only in-frame clones and lacks some. This table holds roughly 1,500,000 clones, 95% to 99% found once. The chain couples TRBV2 to TRBJ1-2; weak D call: TRBD1 (5 bases). Sequencing was performed on naive CD4+ T cells sorted from blood. Subset reported: CD45RA+ positively selected. The clonotype originates from a man aged 30 to 39 in good health. The DNA of the CDR3 is TGTGCCAGCCCGGGGGTCGGCGGCTACACCTTC. Translation: CASPGVGGYTF.